A single T cell receptor (beta chain) is shown here with its context. Antigen: not known. This specimen belongs to a study of blood T cells in healthy people across ages. With a J-beta primer mix and a sample-barcoded 5' primer, a second PCR ran 7 to 11 cycles. Researchers report that a template-switch adaptor with 12 random nucleotides tagged each cDNA molecule. MiXCR was run by TCRdb on the 5' RACE reads, yielding one entry per CDR3 protein. The repertoire holds over 1,500,000 distinct CDR3 sequences, 40% to 55% seen once, with over 2% in the top ten. V lost 5 bases and J 1 base, leaving 9 bases between the germline ends. The CDR3 consists of 13 residues. Germline loops: CDR1 SGHNT, CDR2 YYREEE (reference sequence). General study points: CMV status of donors was not determined, possibly confounding expanded clonotype changes. Higher diversity and more naive CD4+ cells were features of long-lived donors, compared to aged donors.

The source material was blood. The source is a woman between 40 and 55 years old in good health. The chain employs TRBV5-4 and TRBJ2-5; a weak D match, TRBD2 (5 bases). CDR3 in DNA: TGTGCCAGCAGGGACTGGACCCAAGAGACCCAGTACTTC. Protein: CASRDWTQETQYF.